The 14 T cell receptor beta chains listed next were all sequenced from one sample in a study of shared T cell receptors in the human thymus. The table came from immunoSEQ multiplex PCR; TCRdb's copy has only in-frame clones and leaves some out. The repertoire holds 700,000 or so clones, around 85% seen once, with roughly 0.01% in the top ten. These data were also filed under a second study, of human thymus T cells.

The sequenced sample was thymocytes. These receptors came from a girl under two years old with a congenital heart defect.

The CDR3 sequence is CASSLGLEETQYF. CDR3 DNA: TGTGCCAGCAGCCTCGGACTAGAAGAGACCCAGTACTTC. V is TRBV5-6 and J is TRBJ2-5, with 7 bases that match TRBD2. The ends lost 4 bases at V and 3 bases at J; junction bases unmatched: 3. Germline loops: CDR1 SGHDT, CDR2 YYEEEE. There are 13 residues in the CDR3. The complete variable domain, with remaining parts taken from reference TRBV5-6 and TRBJ2-5, reads DAGVTQSPTHLIKTRGQQVTLRCSPKSGHDTVSWYQQALGQGPQFIFQYYEEEERQRGNFPDRFSGHQFPNYSSELNVNALLLGDSALYLCASSLGLEETQYFGPGTRLLVL.

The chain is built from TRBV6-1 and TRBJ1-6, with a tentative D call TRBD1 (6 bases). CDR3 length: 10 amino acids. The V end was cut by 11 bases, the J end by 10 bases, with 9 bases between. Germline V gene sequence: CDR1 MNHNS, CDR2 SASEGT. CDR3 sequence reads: CAGGESPLHF. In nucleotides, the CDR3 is TGTGCCGGGGGCGAGTCACCCCTCCACTTT.

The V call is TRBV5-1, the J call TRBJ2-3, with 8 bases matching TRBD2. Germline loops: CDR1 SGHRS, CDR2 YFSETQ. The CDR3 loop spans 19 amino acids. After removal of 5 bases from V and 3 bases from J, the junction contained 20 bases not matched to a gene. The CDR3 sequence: CASSPQVAGKYLGTDTQYF. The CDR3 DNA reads TGCGCCAGCAGTCCCCAGGTAGCGGGGAAATATCTGGGGACAGATACGCAGTATTTT. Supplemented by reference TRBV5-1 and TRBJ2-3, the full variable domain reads KAGVTQTPRYLIKTRGQQVTLSCSPISGHRSVSWYQQTPGQGLQFLFEYFSETQRNKGNFPGRFSGRQFSNSRSEMNVSTLELGDSALYLCASSPQVAGKYLGTDTQYFGPGTRLTVL.

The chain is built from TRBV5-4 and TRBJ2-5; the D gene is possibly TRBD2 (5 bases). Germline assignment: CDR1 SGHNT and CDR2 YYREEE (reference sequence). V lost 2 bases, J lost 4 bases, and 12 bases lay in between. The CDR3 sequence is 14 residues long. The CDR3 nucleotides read TGTGCCAGCAGCTTAGGTCCGGCGGGAGAGACCCAGTACTTC. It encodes CASSLGPAGETQYF.

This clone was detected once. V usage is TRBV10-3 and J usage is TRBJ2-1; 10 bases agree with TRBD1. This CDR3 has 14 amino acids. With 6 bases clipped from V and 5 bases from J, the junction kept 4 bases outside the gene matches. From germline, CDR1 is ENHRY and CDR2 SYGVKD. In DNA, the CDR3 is TGTGCCATCAGCACGGACAGGGGGGACAATGAGCAGTTCTTC. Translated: CAISTDRGDNEQFF.

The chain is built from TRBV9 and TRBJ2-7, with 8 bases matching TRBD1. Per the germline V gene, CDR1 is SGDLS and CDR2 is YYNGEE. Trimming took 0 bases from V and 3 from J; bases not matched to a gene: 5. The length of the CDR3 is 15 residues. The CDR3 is CASSVGGDRFYEQYF. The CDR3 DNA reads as TGTGCCAGCAGCGTAGGAGGGGACAGGTTCTACGAGCAGTACTTC.

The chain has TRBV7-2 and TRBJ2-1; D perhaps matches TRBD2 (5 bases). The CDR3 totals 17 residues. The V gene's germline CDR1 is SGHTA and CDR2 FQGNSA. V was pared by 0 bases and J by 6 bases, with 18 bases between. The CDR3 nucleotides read TGTGCCAGCAGCTTAGCCCCCCGAGAGGGCAAAGGCAATGAGCAGTTCTTC. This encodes CASSLAPREGKGNEQFF.

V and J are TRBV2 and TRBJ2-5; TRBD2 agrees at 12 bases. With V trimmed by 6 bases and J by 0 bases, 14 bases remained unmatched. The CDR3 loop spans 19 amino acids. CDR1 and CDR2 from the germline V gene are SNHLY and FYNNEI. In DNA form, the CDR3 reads TGTGCCAGCAGGGAGCTAGCGGGGGGGCCGTACGCCCACCAAGAGACCCAGTACTTC. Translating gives CASRELAGGPYAHQETQYF. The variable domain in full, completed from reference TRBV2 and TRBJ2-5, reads EPEVTQTPSHQVTQMGQEVILRCVPISNHLYFYWYRQILGQKVEFLVSFYNNEISEKSEIFDDQFSVERPDGSNFTLKIRSTKLEDSAMYFCASRELAGGPYAHQETQYFGPGTRLLVL.

CDR3 in amino acids: CASSLNEADTQYF. In DNA form, the CDR3 reads TGTGCCAGCAGCTTAAACGAGGCAGATACGCAGTATTTT. The chain uses TRBV11-3 and TRBJ2-3; the D is unclear. CDR3 length equals 13 residues. The germline CDR1 and CDR2 sequences are SGHNT and YENEEA. The V and J ends lost 2 bases and 4 bases respectively, with 7 bases between them.

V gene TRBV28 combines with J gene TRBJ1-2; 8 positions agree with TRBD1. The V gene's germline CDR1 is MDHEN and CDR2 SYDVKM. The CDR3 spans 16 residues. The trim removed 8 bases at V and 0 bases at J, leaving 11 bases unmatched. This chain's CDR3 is CASATGGVTPNYGYTF. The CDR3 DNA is TGTGCCAGCGCAACAGGGGGGGTTACCCCTAACTATGGCTACACCTTC.

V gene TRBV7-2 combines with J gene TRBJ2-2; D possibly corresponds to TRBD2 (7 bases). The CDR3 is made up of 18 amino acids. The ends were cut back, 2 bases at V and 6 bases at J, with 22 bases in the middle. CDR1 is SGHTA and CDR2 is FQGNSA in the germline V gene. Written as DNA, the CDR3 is TGTGCCAGCAGCTTAAGGGGGGGTTACTCTCATTTGGCCGGGGAGCTGTTTTTT. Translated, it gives CASSLRGGYSHLAGELFF.

The chain's CDR3 is CASSESPGDSQETQYF. DNA for the CDR3: TGTGCCAGCTCCGAATCCCCGGGGGACTCACAAGAGACCCAGTACTTC. The V gene is TRBV4-2, the J gene TRBJ2-5; the D gene is possibly TRBD2 (6 bases). CDR1 is LGHNA, CDR2 YNFKEQ, per germline. The CDR3 totals 16 residues. Trimming pared 8 bases from V and 2 bases from J, leaving 21 bases between.

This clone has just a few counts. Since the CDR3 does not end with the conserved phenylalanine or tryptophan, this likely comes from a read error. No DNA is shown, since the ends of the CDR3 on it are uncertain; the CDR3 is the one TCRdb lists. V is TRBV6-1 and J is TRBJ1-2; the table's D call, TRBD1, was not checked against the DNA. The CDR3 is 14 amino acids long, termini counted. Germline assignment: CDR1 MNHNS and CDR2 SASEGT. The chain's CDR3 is CASSEGQGVPLGCV.

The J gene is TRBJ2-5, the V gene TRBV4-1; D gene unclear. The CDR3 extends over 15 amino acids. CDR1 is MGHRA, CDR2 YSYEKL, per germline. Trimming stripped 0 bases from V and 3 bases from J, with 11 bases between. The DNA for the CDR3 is TGCGCCAGCAGCCAAGAATCTGCCCTAGAAGAGACCCAGTACTTC. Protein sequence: CASSQESALEETQYF.